This TCR beta chain came from a study of blood T cell repertoires in COVID-19. Across the whole study: Collection of acute and convalescent COVID-19 samples took place in the United States, Italy and Spain. Nucleic acid was either cDNA or gDNA, and it came from T cells, B-cell-depleted T cells, or PBMCs.

CDR3 length: 10 residues. CDR1 and CDR2 (germline): DFQATT, SNEGSKA (reference sequence). This clone was detected a few times. One end of the junction is discordant with germline, which a read error may explain. The age range of participants was about 18 to 90 years, with residence in fewer than 25 US areas. In the authors' workflow: From reference gene primer amplification, estimates of nucleated cell counts were derived. Assay: immunoSEQ multiplex PCR; the TCRdb copy retains only in-frame clones and omits some. V and J calls and clone size come straight from that table; D and trimming were deduced from the DNA. The sample includes 400,000 to 550,000 clones, 87% seen only once; the top ten take roughly 1.9%.

Sample: PBMCs or T cells enriched from blood (not recorded which). The chain carries TRBV20-1 and TRBJ2-7; 7 bases map to TRBD2. This TCR came from a young woman with acute COVID-19. For the CDR3, the DNA is TGCAGTGCCCTTAGGGAGGGAGACGCCTTC. Encoded protein: CSALREGDAF.